This TCR beta chain was sequenced for a study of chemoradiotherapy in HPV16-positive cancers. Turning to the study itself: Candidate HPV-specific clones and shared TCR motifs came from a couple of HPV16-positive patients.

Clones were read by immunoSEQ multiplex PCR, and TCRdb kept only the in-frame ones, dropping some. Altogether 2,000 to 2,500 clones are present, approximately 83% being singletons, with the ten largest covering about 20%. This clone came up a few times. The CDR3 is 14 amino acids. CDR1 and CDR2 (germline): LNHDA, SQIVND (reference sequence). The junction had 4 bases not matched to a gene; V was cut back by 5 bases and J by 2 bases. The chain employs TRBV19 and TRBJ2-7; TRBD1 agrees at 9 bases. The clonotype comes from a human donor with HPV-associated anogenital cancer. Sequencing used tumor tissue, obtained from a patient who underwent chemoradiotherapy. The CDR3 here is CASSPGTGPYEQYF. In nucleotides, the CDR3 is TGTGCCAGTAGTCCTGGGACAGGGCCCTACGAGCAGTACTTC.